What follows describes a single TCR beta chain. The record originates from a study of blood T cell repertoires in COVID-19. Trimming at V came to 0 bases and at J to 6 bases, leaving 2 bases not matched to a gene. Looked up from germline, CDR1 is SGHRS and CDR2 is YFSETQ. The CDR3 loop spans 13 amino acids. The protocol was immunoSEQ multiplex PCR, while the TCRdb copy is restricted to in-frame clones and leaves out a portion. The sample yields about 230,000 clones, about 85% seen once. This chain joins TRBV5-1 and TRBJ1-1, with 7 bases matching TRBD1. The sequenced sample consisted of peripheral blood. This receptor was taken from a man aged 40-49 years with acute or convalescent COVID-19. This chain's CDR3 is CASSLGGTAEAFF. The CDR3 DNA follows: TGCGCCAGCAGCTTGGGGGGGACAGCTGAAGCTTTCTTT.